The 9 T cell receptor beta chains presented below share a single source sample, sequenced in a study of blood T cell repertoires in COVID-19. Data came from immunoSEQ multiplex PCR; TCRdb stores just in-frame clones and leaves some out. The sample has about 270,000 clones, 84% seen once. Sequenced input: peripheral blood. The receptors shown here come from a human donor in a cohort sampled during active COVID-19.

The chain is built from TRBV6-2 or TRBV6-3 and TRBJ2-7, with D perhaps matching TRBD2 (6 bases). The CDR3 sequence is 14 residues long. Per the germline V gene, CDR1 is MNHEY and CDR2 is SVGEGT. Between the trimmed V and J ends, which lost 4 bases and 5 bases, there was a span of 15 bases. CDR3 loop: CASSWAGKGHEQYF. The CDR3 nucleotides are TGTGCCAGCAGTTGGGCGGGGAAGGGGCACGAGCAGTACTTC.

The genes are TRBV6-5 and TRBJ2-7; possibly TRBD1 for D (5 bases). Germline V gene sequence: CDR1 MNHEY, CDR2 SVGAGI. The CDR3 is made up of 12 amino acids. V shed 8 bases and J shed 4 bases, with 12 bases lying between them. The CDR3: CASGDYRYEQYF. DNA of the CDR3: TGTGCCAGCGGAGATTACAGGTACGAGCAGTACTTC.

The chain couples TRBV7-2 to TRBJ2-3; a weak D match, TRBD1 (5 bases). The V gene lost 1 base and the J gene lost 2 bases, with 13 bases spanning the gap. CDR1 and CDR2 (germline): SGHTA, FQGNSA. The CDR3 consists of 16 residues. The CDR3 nucleotides read TGTGCCAGCAGCTTAGTGGGGCCCTTCTCCACAGATACGCAGTATTTT. Translated, it gives CASSLVGPFSTDTQYF. The full variable domain, its missing parts supplied by reference TRBV7-2 and TRBJ2-3, is GAGVSQSPSNKVTEKGKDVELRCDPISGHTALYWYRQSLGQGLEFLIYFQGNSAPDKSGLPSDRFSAERTGGSVSTLTIQRTQQEDSAVYLCASSLVGPFSTDTQYFGPGTRLTVL.

The rearrangement uses TRBV27 and TRBJ2-1; a possible D gene is TRBD1 (5 bases). Trimming pared 7 bases from V and 15 bases from J, leaving 16 bases between. The CDR3 consists of 11 residues. Germline CDR1 and CDR2: MNHEY and SMNVEV (reference sequence). The CDR3 DNA is TGTGCCAGCACCGCTTGGGGCGAGTGGTTCTTC. This sequence encodes CASTAWGEWFF.

The V and J genes are TRBV9 and TRBJ1-4, with D perhaps TRBD1 (5 bases). The CDR3 is 17 amino acids. V lost 5 bases, J lost 7 bases, and 24 bases lay in between. Germline V gives CDR1 SGDLS, CDR2 YYNGEE. CDR3 nucleotides: TGTGCCAGCAGTTCTCTCCTCCACGGGGGGGTTGGTGAAAAACTGTTTTTT. It codes for CASSSLLHGGVGEKLFF.

Concerning this clone: At the DNA level, this CDR3 is encoded by other sequences in the same sample as well. The V call is TRBV12-3 or TRBV12-4, the J call TRBJ1-1; D is unclear. V was shortened by 3 bases and J by 1 base, with 6 bases between the two germline ends. The CDR3 has 13 amino acids. Here the CDR3 reads CASSFGGNTEAFF. The CDR3 DNA follows: TGTGCCAGCAGTTTTGGAGGGAACACTGAAGCTTTCTTT.

This chain links TRBV6-6 with TRBJ2-7; 9 bases map to TRBD1. CDR1 and CDR2 from the germline V gene are MNHNY and SVGAGI (reference sequence). This CDR3 has 15 residues. The V and J ends lost 5 bases and 4 bases, in that order; junction bases with no gene match: 9. The CDR3 region has the DNA TGTGCCAGCAGTACTTCCCGGGACAGGGAGTACGAGCAGTACTTC. Its translation is CASSTSRDREYEQYF.

The V call is TRBV5-4, the J call TRBJ1-1; D might be TRBD1 (5 bases). The V gene lost 4 bases and the J gene lost 4 bases, with 14 bases spanning the gap. CDR3 length: 14 residues. CDR1 is SGHNT and CDR2 is YYREEE in the germline V gene (reference sequence). CDR3 DNA: TGTGCCAGCAGCCCAGCGGGGGTTAGCACTGAAGCTTTCTTT. Residues: CASSPAGVSTEAFF.

The rearrangement joins TRBV6-5 to TRBJ1-1; D not resolved. V was cut by 4 bases and J by 4 bases, with 10 bases left in between. The CDR3 contains 13 residues. The V gene's germline CDR1 is MNHEY and CDR2 SVGAGI. CDR3 coding DNA: TGTGCCAGCAGTTTGGGCCATACCACTGAAGCTTTCTTT. It codes for CASSLGHTTEAFF.